This T cell receptor (beta chain) emerged from a study of CD8+ T cells in alopecia areata. The treatment is: oral pan-JAK inhibitor, 5-10 mg twice daily. With regard to this clone: The same CDR3 is also encoded by other DNA sequences in this sample.

Trimming shortened V by 1 base and J by 4 bases, and 5 bases separated the two germline ends. The CDR3 is 14 amino acids. Germline V gives CDR1 SEHNR, CDR2 FQNEAQ (reference sequence). cDNA reverse transcribed from extracted RNA served as the sequencing template. Method: immunoSEQ multiplex PCR; TCRdb's copy keeps in-frame clones and lacks some. This table has about 210,000 clones, approximately 57% appearing once. The specimen was CD4+ T cells sorted from blood, collected at week 4, from a patient treated with tofacitinib. The chain is built from TRBV7-9 and TRBJ2-6; D remains ambiguous. This clonotype was sampled from a human donor with alopecia areata. CDR3 coding DNA: TGTGCCAGCAGCTTAGATTCCGGGGCCAACGTCCTGACTTTC. Its protein product is CASSLDSGANVLTF.